The next 30 T cell receptor beta chains were all read from a single sample in a study of T cells in localized non-small cell lung cancer. This table comes from immunoSEQ multiplex PCR, and its TCRdb copy is limited to in-frame clones, with some not included. The data show approximately 83,000 clones, about nine tenths seen once. Sequencing was performed on PBMCs, taken before any cancer treatment. These receptors were collected from a woman aged 40 to 75 with stage II squamous cell lung carcinoma.

J is TRBJ2-5 and V is TRBV6-1; the match to TRBD2 covers 7 bases. J gave up 2 bases and V 5 bases, and 5 bases lay outside the gene matches. This CDR3 comprises 14 residues. Germline V gene sequence: CDR1 MNHNS, CDR2 SASEGT. CDR3 in amino acids: CASSSSGPQETQYF. The CDR3 region has the DNA TGTGCCAGCAGTTCTAGCGGACCTCAAGAGACCCAGTACTTC.

This clone was seen once. V usage is TRBV5-4 and J usage is TRBJ2-1; 10 bases fit TRBD2. V trimming: 3 bases; J trimming: 0 bases; junction bases outside the gene matches: 6. This CDR3 has 17 residues. The germline CDR1 and CDR2 sequences are SGHNT and YYREEE (reference sequence). CDR3 coding DNA: TGTGCCAGCAGCTCTAAACTAGCGGGGTTCTCCTACAATGAGCAGTTCTTC. Amino acid sequence: CASSSKLAGFSYNEQFF.

V is TRBV2 and J is TRBJ2-3, with 8 bases lining up with TRBD1. The germline CDR1 and CDR2 sequences are SNHLY and FYNNEI. The CDR3 consists of 12 residues. V gave up 6 bases and J gave up 5 bases; unmatched junction bases: 1. The CDR3 DNA reads TGTGCCAGCAGGGGACAGGTAGATACGCAGTATTTT. It specifies CASRGQVDTQYF.

The CDR3 spells CASGLVRGEQYF. The DNA for the CDR3 is TGTGCTAGTGGTTTGGTACGAGGTGAGCAGTACTTC. The chain recombines TRBV12-5 with TRBJ2-7; D gene ambiguous. Germline CDR1 reads LGHNT; CDR2 reads FRNRAP. The CDR3 consists of 12 residues. Between the trimmed V and J ends, which lost 0 bases and 7 bases, there was a span of 7 bases.

The table lists this clone with a count of one. The rearrangement uses TRBV5-1 and TRBJ2-7; TRBD2 agrees at 12 bases. The CDR3 totals 15 residues. In germline, CDR1 is SGHRS, CDR2 YFSETQ. The junction had 2 bases not matched to a gene; V was cut back by 2 bases and J by 2 bases. In DNA form, the CDR3 reads TGCGCCAGCAGCTTTGGACTAGCGGGGACCTACGAGCAGTACTTC. Protein product: CASSFGLAGTYEQYF.

This chain links TRBV28 with TRBJ1-1, with TRBD1 identical over 8 bases. The V and J ends lost 5 bases and 9 bases, in that order; junction bases with no gene match: 14. This CDR3 spans 15 amino acids. Germline V gives CDR1 MDHEN, CDR2 SYDVKM. The DNA of the CDR3 is TGTGCCAGCAGTCCGAAACGGACAGGGCCCCACCAAGCTTTCTTT. Translation gives CASSPKRTGPHQAFF.

This chain connects TRBV10-3 to TRBJ1-2, with D tentatively TRBD1 (5 bases). The CDR3 covers 11 residues. Trimming stripped 0 bases from V and 12 bases from J, with 8 bases between. Germline V gene lookup returns CDR1 ENHRY and CDR2 SYGVKD. This CDR3 is CAISESGEHTF. The CDR3 bases are TGTGCCATCAGTGAGTCGGGGGAGCACACCTTC.

V gene TRBV19 combines with J gene TRBJ1-1; the match to TRBD1 covers 11 bases. The CDR3 runs to 19 residues. Germline V gives CDR1 LNHDA, CDR2 SQIVND (reference sequence). Trimming removed 0 bases from V and 0 bases from J; junction bases left unmatched: 9. CDR3 nucleotides: TGTGCCAGTAGTATAGATCTAGGGACAGGGGGTTCGTTGAACACTGAAGCTTTCTTT. Translated, it gives CASSIDLGTGGSLNTEAFF.

The CDR3 spells CATSRDQGVLAKNIQYF. The DNA for the CDR3 is TGTGCCACCAGCAGAGATCAGGGAGTCCTAGCCAAAAACATTCAGTACTTC. The rearrangement links TRBV15 to TRBJ2-4, with D perhaps given as TRBD1 or TRBD2 (5 bases each). The CDR3 covers 17 residues. The germline V gene encodes CDR1 LNHNV and CDR2 YYDKDF (reference sequence). V lost 0 bases and J lost 0, with 12 bases in between.

The chain links TRBV10-3 to TRBJ1-4; no firm D call. The CDR3 loop spans 12 amino acids. The germline V gene has CDR1 ENHRY and CDR2 SYGVKD. V was shortened by 2 bases and J by 8 bases, with 6 bases between the two germline ends. The chain's CDR3 is CAISEGVEKLFF. The CDR3 DNA reads as TGTGCCATCAGTGAGGGCGTAGAAAAACTGTTTTTT.

This clone occurred a few times. This chain uses TRBV19 with TRBJ2-5; perhaps TRBD1 as D (5 bases). V was trimmed by 5 bases and J by 4 bases, leaving 11 bases between them. Per germline, CDR1 LNHDA and CDR2 SQIVND (reference sequence). This CDR3 contains 13 residues. CDR3 sequence reads: CASSPDSSETQYF. DNA for the CDR3: TGTGCCAGTAGTCCTGACAGTTCAGAGACCCAGTACTTC.

This chain links TRBV19 with TRBJ1-4; tentative D call: TRBD1 (5 bases). Trimming removed 6 bases at V and 8 bases at J, with 16 bases between. CDR3 size: 14 residues. Germline CDR1 is LNHDA and CDR2 is SQIVND (reference sequence). The CDR3 sequence: CASRLARGGEKLFF. The DNA of the CDR3 is TGTGCCAGTAGGTTGGCAAGGGGTGGGGAAAAACTGTTTTTT.

CDR3 in DNA: TGTGCCAGCAGCCCTATCGGGACCCCCTCCAATGAGCAGTTCTTC. This encodes CASSPIGTPSNEQFF. V usage is TRBV7-8 and J usage is TRBJ2-1, with D perhaps TRBD1 or TRBD2 (5 bases each). The CDR3 runs to 15 residues. CDR1 SGHVS and CDR2 FQNEAQ come from the germline V gene. The V gene lost 5 bases and the J gene lost 6 bases, with 17 bases spanning the gap.

This chain links TRBV27 with TRBJ2-1; D is unclear. Per germline, CDR1 MNHEY and CDR2 SMNVEV (reference sequence). The CDR3 has 15 residues. Trimming took 5 bases from V and 0 from J, leaving 11 bases between them. The CDR3 protein is CASSPSAGSYNEQFF. The CDR3 DNA sequence: TGTGCCAGCAGTCCCTCGGCCGGCTCCTACAATGAGCAGTTCTTC.

The chain couples TRBV7-6 to TRBJ2-7; D remains unclear. Trimming removed 0 bases at V and 3 bases at J, with 15 bases between. The germline gives CDR1 SGHVS, CDR2 FNYEAQ. This CDR3 contains 16 residues. DNA for the CDR3: TGTGCCAGCAGCTTAGCGGAGTCTAAAGGTGGCTACGAGCAGTACTTC. Translating gives CASSLAESKGGYEQYF.

The J gene is TRBJ2-7, the V gene TRBV19; the match to TRBD1 covers 7 bases. CDR1 is LNHDA, CDR2 SQIVND, per germline (reference sequence). The CDR3 runs to 15 residues. V shed 9 bases and J 6 bases; nucleotides not matched to a gene: 17. CDR3 in DNA: TGTGCCAGAAGGGATTTGACAGGGCGGAGTTTCGAGCAGTACTTC. It is translated as CARRDLTGRSFEQYF.

This sequence joins TRBV6-5 and TRBJ2-3; maybe TRBD2 (5 bases). Trimming removed 5 bases from V and 6 bases from J, with 18 bases in between. Per the germline V gene, CDR1 is MNHEY and CDR2 is SVGAGI. The CDR3 length is 15 residues. CDR3 DNA sequence: TGTGCCAGCAGTGACTTCGGGATCTCAGGCGATACGCAGTATTTT. Protein product: CASSDFGISGDTQYF.

This chain joins TRBV7-9 and TRBJ1-6; D ambiguous. The V gene's germline CDR1 is SEHNR and CDR2 FQNEAQ (reference sequence). This CDR3 is 15 amino acids long. V was pared by 1 base and J by 0 bases, with 4 bases between. The CDR3 loop reads CASSLGASYNSPLHF. In DNA form, the CDR3 reads TGTGCCAGCAGCTTAGGGGCCTCCTATAATTCACCCCTCCACTTT.

The gene calls are TRBV2 and TRBJ1-4, with D perhaps matching TRBD1 (6 bases). V gave up 4 bases and J gave up 7 bases, with 16 bases separating them. The CDR3 runs to 15 residues. Looked up from germline, CDR1 is SNHLY and CDR2 is FYNNEI. The CDR3 sequence is CASSVGGAPSEKLFF. CDR3 coding DNA: TGTGCCAGCAGTGTGGGGGGCGCCCCGAGTGAAAAACTGTTTTTT.

This clone came up once. This chain links TRBV27 with TRBJ2-6, with 8 bases aligning to TRBD1. V was pared by 3 bases and J by 1 base, with 5 bases of the junction left unmatched. The germline V gene has CDR1 MNHEY and CDR2 SMNVEV (reference sequence). The CDR3 consists of 17 residues. CDR3 amino acids: CASSFSTGVSGANVLTF. In DNA form, the CDR3 reads TGTGCCAGCAGTTTCTCGACAGGGGTATCTGGGGCCAACGTCCTGACTTTC.

The chain combines TRBV15 with TRBJ2-6; tentatively, D is TRBD1 or TRBD2 (5 bases each). CDR3 size: 14 residues. CDR1 is LNHNV and CDR2 is YYDKDF in the germline V gene (reference sequence). V was trimmed by 8 bases and J by 1 base, leaving 9 bases between them. CDR3 residues: CATGTVSGANVLTF. CDR3 sequence (DNA): TGTGCCACCGGGACGGTTTCTGGGGCCAACGTCCTGACTTTC.

As DNA, the CDR3 is TGTGCCAGCAGTTTATTCGGGATAGGGGCCGGGGAGCTGTTTTTT. This sequence encodes CASSLFGIGAGELFF. V and J are TRBV27 and TRBJ2-2; the D call may be TRBD1 or TRBD2 (5 bases each). The V and J ends lost 1 base and 6 bases respectively, with 12 bases between them. CDR1 is MNHEY, CDR2 SMNVEV, per germline (reference sequence). CDR3 size: 15 residues.

This sequence joins TRBV2 and TRBJ1-1, with a tentative D call TRBD1 (5 bases). The CDR3 length is 14 residues. The V and J ends lost 3 bases and 0 bases respectively, with 8 bases between them. CDR1 is SNHLY and CDR2 is FYNNEI in the germline V gene. CDR3 sequence reads: CASSDREMNTEAFF. CDR3 bases: TGTGCCAGCAGTGACAGGGAGATGAACACTGAAGCTTTCTTT. Combining the CDR3 with reference TRBV2 and TRBJ1-1 gives the whole variable domain EPEVTQTPSHQVTQMGQEVILRCVPISNHLYFYWYRQILGQKVEFLVSFYNNEISEKSEIFDDQFSVERPDGSNFTLKIRSTKLEDSAMYFCASSDREMNTEAFFGQGTRLTVV.

CDR3 residues: CASSAPGNYGYTF. The CDR3 DNA follows: TGTGCCAGCAGCGCCCCCGGTAACTATGGCTACACCTTC. The J gene is TRBJ1-2, the V gene TRBV9, with D uncertain. Germline assignment: CDR1 SGDLS and CDR2 YYNGEE. The CDR3 has 13 amino acids. V lost 3 bases and J 1 base, leaving 7 bases between the germline ends.

The V gene is TRBV2, the J gene TRBJ1-2; D uncertain. Trimming shortened V by 7 bases and J by 0 bases, and 9 bases separated the two germline ends. Germline V gene data show CDR1 as SNHLY and CDR2 as FYNNEI. CDR3 size: 13 residues. The CDR3 reads CASKARTNYGYTF. CDR3 bases: TGTGCCAGCAAGGCAAGAACTAACTATGGCTACACCTTC.

This chain connects TRBV5-5 to TRBJ1-1; D gene unclear. Germline V gives CDR1 SGHKS, CDR2 YYEKEE (reference sequence). This CDR3 has 13 residues. V lost 0 bases, J lost 6 bases, and 9 bases lay in between. CDR3 amino acids: CASSLVRTAEAFF. As DNA, the CDR3 is TGTGCCAGCAGCTTGGTACGGACCGCTGAAGCTTTCTTT.

V gene TRBV29-1 combines with J gene TRBJ2-1, with D perhaps matching TRBD2 (6 bases). Germline V gene data show CDR1 as SQVTM and CDR2 as ANQGSEA. Trimming took 8 bases from V and 4 from J, leaving 21 bases between them. The CDR3 loop spans 15 amino acids. CDR3: CSTRAPSAEYNEQFF. In DNA form, the CDR3 reads TGCAGCACTAGGGCCCCTAGCGCCGAGTACAATGAGCAGTTCTTC.

This chain uses TRBV27 with TRBJ2-1; perhaps TRBD2 as D (5 bases). Germline CDR1 is MNHEY and CDR2 is SMNVEV (reference sequence). The CDR3 length is 15 residues. Trimming took 4 bases from V and 0 from J, leaving 10 bases between them. The CDR3 bases are TGTGCCAGCAGTTCTTCTAGCTACTCCTACAATGAGCAGTTCTTC. Encoded protein: CASSSSSYSYNEQFF.

The CDR3 region is CATAPPAVTGELFF. Here the CDR3 DNA reads TGTGCCACCGCGCCCCCTGCTGTTACCGGGGAGCTGTTTTTT. The chain couples TRBV10-3 to TRBJ2-2; no firm D call. CDR3 length: 14 residues. The ends were cut back, 10 bases at V and 5 bases at J, with 17 bases in the middle. Germline-derived CDR1 and CDR2 are ENHRY and SYGVKD.

J is TRBJ2-3 and V is TRBV6-1; tentatively, D is TRBD2 (5 bases). Germline lookup yields CDR1 MNHNS and CDR2 SASEGT. The CDR3 is made up of 15 amino acids. V shed 4 bases and J shed 3 bases, with 14 bases lying between them. Written as DNA, the CDR3 is TGTGCCAGCAGTGCGTTAACGGGGAGAACAGATACGCAGTATTTT. Protein sequence: CASSALTGRTDTQYF.